One and the same sample provided the 9 T cell receptor beta chains below, sequenced in a study of control samples from healthy donors and cancer patients. The protocol was immunoSEQ multiplex PCR, while the TCRdb copy is restricted to in-frame clones and leaves out a portion. The table has 75,000 to 90,000 clones, 86% seen once. The sequenced sample consisted of blood. These receptors all stem from a man aged 30 to 39 in good health.

The J gene is TRBJ1-2, the V gene TRBV5-6; TRBD1 matches at 7 bases. Germline-derived CDR1 and CDR2 are SGHDT and YYEEEE. Trimming at V came to 0 bases and at J to 1 base, leaving 6 bases not matched to a gene. The length of the CDR3 is 16 residues. The CDR3 here is CASSLGDRNLNYGYTF. CDR3 sequence (DNA): TGTGCCAGCAGCTTGGGGGACAGAAATCTTAACTATGGCTACACCTTC. The full variable domain, with the rest looked up from reference TRBV5-6 and TRBJ1-2, is DAGVTQSPTHLIKTRGQQVTLRCSPKSGHDTVSWYQQALGQGPQFIFQYYEEEERQRGNFPDRFSGHQFPNYSSELNVNALLLGDSALYLCASSLGDRNLNYGYTFGSGTRLTVV.

In DNA, the CDR3 is TGTGCCAGTATTCGCGGACACGATCTGGGGTATGGCTACACCTTC. It specifies CASIRGHDLGYGYTF. The V gene is TRBV19, the J gene TRBJ1-2; perhaps TRBD1 as D (5 bases). Trimming removed 7 bases from V and 5 bases from J, with 20 bases in between. The CDR3 is 15 residues long. Germline V gene sequence: CDR1 LNHDA, CDR2 SQIVND (reference sequence). Full variable domain (remainder filled in from reference TRBV19 and TRBJ1-2): DGGITQSPKYLFRKEGQNVTLSCEQNLNHDAMYWYRQDPGQGLRLIYYSQIVNDFQKGDIAEGYSVSREKKESFPLTVTSAQKNPTAFYLCASIRGHDLGYGYTFGSGTRLTVV.

This clone appeared once. The J gene is TRBJ2-1, the V gene TRBV27, with D tentatively TRBD2 (7 bases). The CDR3 loop spans 15 amino acids. V gave up 2 bases and J gave up 4 bases, with 12 bases separating them. The germline V gene encodes CDR1 MNHEY and CDR2 SMNVEV (reference sequence). The CDR3 loop is CASSLGGAHYNEQFF. In DNA, the CDR3 is TGTGCCAGCAGTTTAGGGGGGGCGCATTACAATGAGCAGTTCTTC.

A few counts support this clone. The genes are TRBV6-6 and TRBJ2-1; 9 bases agree with TRBD2. J gave up 9 bases and V 0 bases, and 6 bases lay outside the gene matches. The CDR3 spans 15 residues. Per the germline V gene, CDR1 is MNHNY and CDR2 is SVGAGI (reference sequence). In DNA, the CDR3 is TGTGCCAGCAGTTACTCCGCGGGGGGGCGGACTGAGCAGTTCTTC. It specifies CASSYSAGGRTEQFF.

The CDR3 is CSVVGLALNEQFF. The CDR3 bases are TGCAGCGTTGTGGGACTAGCGCTCAATGAGCAGTTCTTC. The V gene is TRBV29-1, the J gene TRBJ2-1; 10 bases are a match to TRBD2. The ends lost 4 bases at V and 6 bases at J; junction bases unmatched: 3. Germline values: CDR1 SQVTM, CDR2 ANQGSEA. The CDR3 contains 13 residues.

CDR3 bases: TGCGCCAGCAGCCGGGACGGGTTAGAGCAGTACTTC. Its translation: CASSRDGLEQYF. The gene calls are TRBV5-1 and TRBJ2-7; D may be TRBD1 or TRBD2 (5 bases each). V was pared by 4 bases and J by 7 bases, with 12 bases between. The CDR3 is 12 residues long. The germline CDR1 and CDR2 sequences are SGHRS and YFSETQ.

This chain connects TRBV9 to TRBJ2-3; TRBD2 agrees at 13 bases. Germline V gives CDR1 SGDLS, CDR2 YYNGEE. The CDR3 totals 15 residues. V lost 0 bases to trimming and J lost 7 bases; unmatched junction nucleotides: 2. The CDR3 region is CASSVGGLAGNTQYF. CDR3 nucleotide sequence: TGTGCCAGCAGCGTAGGGGGACTAGCGGGGAATACGCAGTATTTT.

The chain links TRBV5-1 to TRBJ2-1, with D unresolved. CDR3 size: 15 residues. V lost 0 bases to trimming and J lost 0 bases, with 7 bases between them. Germline V lookup: CDR1 SGHRS, CDR2 YFSETQ. The CDR3 bases are TGCGCCAGCAGCTTGGGGAGAGACTCCTACAATGAGCAGTTCTTC. This sequence encodes CASSLGRDSYNEQFF.

This clone has just one count. The V call is TRBV5-8, the J call TRBJ2-4, with 9 bases fitting TRBD2. The trim removed 2 bases at V and 4 bases at J, leaving 7 bases unmatched. This CDR3 spans 16 amino acids. Per germline, CDR1 SGHTS and CDR2 YDEGEE. CDR3 region: CASSFGIAGAKNIQYF. For the CDR3, the DNA is TGTGCCAGCAGCTTTGGGATAGCGGGGGCAAAAAACATTCAGTACTTC.